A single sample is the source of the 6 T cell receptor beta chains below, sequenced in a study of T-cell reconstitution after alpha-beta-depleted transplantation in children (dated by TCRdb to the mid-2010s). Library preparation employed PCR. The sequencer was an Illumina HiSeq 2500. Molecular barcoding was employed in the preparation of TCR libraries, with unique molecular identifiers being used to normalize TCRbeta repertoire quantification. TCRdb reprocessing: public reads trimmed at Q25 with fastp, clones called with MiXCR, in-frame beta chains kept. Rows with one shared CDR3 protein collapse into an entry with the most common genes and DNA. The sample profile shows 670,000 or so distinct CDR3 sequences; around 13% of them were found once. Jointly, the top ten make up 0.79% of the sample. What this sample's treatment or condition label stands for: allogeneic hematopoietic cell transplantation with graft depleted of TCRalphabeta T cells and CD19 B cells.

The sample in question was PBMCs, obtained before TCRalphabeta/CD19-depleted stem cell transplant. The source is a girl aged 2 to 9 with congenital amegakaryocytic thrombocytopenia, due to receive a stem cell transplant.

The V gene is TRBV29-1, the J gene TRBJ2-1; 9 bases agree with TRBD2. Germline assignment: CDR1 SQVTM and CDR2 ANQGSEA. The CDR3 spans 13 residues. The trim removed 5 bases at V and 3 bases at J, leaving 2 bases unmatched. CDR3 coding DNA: TGCAGCGTTTGTAGCGGGAGCTACAATGAGCAGTTCTTC. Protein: CSVCSGSYNEQFF.

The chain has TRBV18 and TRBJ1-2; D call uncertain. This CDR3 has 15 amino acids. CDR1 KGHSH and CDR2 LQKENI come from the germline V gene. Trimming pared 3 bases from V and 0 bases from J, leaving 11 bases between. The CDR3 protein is CASSPQRETNYGYTF. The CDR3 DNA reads TGTGCCAGCTCACCGCAAAGGGAAACTAACTATGGCTACACCTTC.

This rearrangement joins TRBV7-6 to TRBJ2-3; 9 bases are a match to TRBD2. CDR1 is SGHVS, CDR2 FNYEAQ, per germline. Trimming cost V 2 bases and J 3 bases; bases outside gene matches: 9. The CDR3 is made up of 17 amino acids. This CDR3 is CASSLLGAGGLTDTQYF. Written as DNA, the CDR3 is TGTGCCAGCAGCTTATTAGGAGCGGGAGGTTTGACAGATACGCAGTATTTT.

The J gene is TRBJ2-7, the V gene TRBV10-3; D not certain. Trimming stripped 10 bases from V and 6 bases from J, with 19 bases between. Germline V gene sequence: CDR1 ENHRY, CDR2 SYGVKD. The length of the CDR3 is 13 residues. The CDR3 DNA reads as TGTGCCACCCGGCGACGGGCAGAGACCGAGCAGTACTTC. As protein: CATRRRAETEQYF.

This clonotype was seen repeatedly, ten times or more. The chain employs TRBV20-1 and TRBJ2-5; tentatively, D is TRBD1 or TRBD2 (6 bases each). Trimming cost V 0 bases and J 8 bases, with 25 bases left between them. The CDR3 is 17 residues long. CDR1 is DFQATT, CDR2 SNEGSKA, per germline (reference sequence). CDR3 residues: CSARDLDGGVPAFTQYF. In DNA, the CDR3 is TGCAGTGCTAGAGATCTTGACGGGGGCGTCCCAGCCTTCACCCAGTACTTC.

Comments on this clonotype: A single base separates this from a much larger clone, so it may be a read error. This chain's CDR3 is CASTLSPTYEQCF. The CDR3 bases are TGCGCCAGCACCCTATCTCCGACCTACGAGCAGTGCTTC. The chain couples TRBV5-1 to TRBJ2-7, with no clear D. CDR1 is SGHRS, CDR2 YFSETQ, per germline. The CDR3 contains 13 residues.